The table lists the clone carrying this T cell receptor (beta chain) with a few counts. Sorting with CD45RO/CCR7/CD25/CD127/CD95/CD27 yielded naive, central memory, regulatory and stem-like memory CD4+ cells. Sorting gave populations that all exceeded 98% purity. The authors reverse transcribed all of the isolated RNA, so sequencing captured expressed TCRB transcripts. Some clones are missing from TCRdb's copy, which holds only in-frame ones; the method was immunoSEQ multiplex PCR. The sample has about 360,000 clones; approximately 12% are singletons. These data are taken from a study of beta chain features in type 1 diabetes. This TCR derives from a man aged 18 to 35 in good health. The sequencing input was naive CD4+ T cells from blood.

Here the CDR3 DNA reads TGTGCCAGCAGCTTAGCAGGGAGGTACCAAGAGACCCAGTACTTC. Its protein is CASSLAGRYQETQYF. The chain combines TRBV7-3 with TRBJ2-5, with D perhaps matching TRBD2 (6 bases). The V and J ends lost 2 bases and 0 bases respectively, with 10 bases between them. Per germline, CDR1 SGHTA and CDR2 FQGTGA. The CDR3 extends over 15 amino acids.